The TCR beta chain under discussion was sequenced for a study of T cell changes during pregnancy in multiple sclerosis. With regard to this clone: One junction end does not reproduce the germline sequence, and a read error may be involved.

Generated by immunoSEQ multiplex PCR, the TCRdb table keeps only in-frame clones and is missing some. This sample has about 40,000 clones, with about 87% found just once. Germline lookup yields CDR1 LGHNA and CDR2 YNFKEQ. This CDR3 is built from 15 residues. The V gene is TRBV4-2, the J gene TRBJ2-5; 7 bases map to TRBD2. The sequencing used CD4+ T cells from peripheral blood mononuclear cells, collected before pregnancy. This TCR was sampled from a female donor with multiple sclerosis, enrolled in a pregnancy study. For the CDR3, the DNA is TGTGCCAGCAGCCAAGTAGGTCTAGCGGAGACGTCTAGGGACTTC. Its translation is CASSQVGLAETSRDF.